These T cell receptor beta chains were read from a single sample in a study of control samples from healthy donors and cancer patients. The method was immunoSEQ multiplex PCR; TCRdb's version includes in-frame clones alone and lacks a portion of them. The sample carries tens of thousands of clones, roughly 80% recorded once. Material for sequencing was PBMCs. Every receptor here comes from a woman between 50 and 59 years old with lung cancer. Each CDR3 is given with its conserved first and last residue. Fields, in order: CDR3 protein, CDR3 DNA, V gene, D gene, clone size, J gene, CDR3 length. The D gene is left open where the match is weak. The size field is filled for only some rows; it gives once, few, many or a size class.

CDR3: CASSQDRGVYEQYF; DNA: TGCGCCAGCAGCCAAGATCGGGGGGTCTACGAGCAGTACTTC; V: TRBV4-1; D: TRBD2; size: NA; J: TRBJ2-7; length: 14
CDR3: CASSFRDQKETQYF; DNA: TGCGCCAGCAGCTTCCGGGACCAGAAAGAGACCCAGTACTTC; V: TRBV5-1; D: NA; size: NA; J: TRBJ2-5; length: 14
CDR3: CASSLASGGSYGYTF; DNA: TGCGCCAGCAGCTTGGCGTCAGGGGGCAGCTATGGCTACACCTTC; V: TRBV5-1; D: TRBD1; size: NA; J: TRBJ1-2; length: 15
CDR3: CASSAVGRTLGANVLTF; DNA: TGTGCCAGCAGTGCCGTGGGGAGGACTCTGGGAGCCAACGTCCTGACTTTC; V: TRBV28; D: NA; size: NA; J: TRBJ2-6; length: 17
CDR3: CASSRLGEGAFF; DNA: TGTGCCAGCAGTCGTCTGGGGGAAGGGGCTTTCTTT; V: TRBV5-6; D: NA; size: once; J: TRBJ1-1; length: 12
CDR3: CASSPLLQYILKNEQYF; DNA: TGTGCCAGCAGTCCATTATTGCAGTACATCCTTAAAAACGAGCAGTACTTC; V: TRBV28; D: NA; size: NA; J: TRBJ2-7; length: 17
CDR3: CASSLGMGEDTQYF; DNA: TGTGCCAGCAGCTTAGGTATGGGGGAAGATACGCAGTATTTT; V: TRBV7-2; D: NA; size: NA; J: TRBJ2-3; length: 14
CDR3: CASSFDGGYTDTQYF; DNA: TGTGCCAGCAGTTTCGACGGGGGATACACAGATACGCAGTATTTT; V: TRBV28; D: NA; size: NA; J: TRBJ2-3; length: 15
CDR3: CATSEERVGQPQHF; DNA: TGTGCCACCAGTGAGGAAAGGGTTGGTCAGCCCCAGCATTTT; V: TRBV24-1; D: NA; size: NA; J: TRBJ1-5; length: 14
CDR3: CASSSTGEYGYTF; DNA: TGTGCCAGCAGTTCAACAGGGGAATATGGCTACACCTTC; V: TRBV6-6; D: TRBD1; size: NA; J: TRBJ1-2; length: 13
CDR3: CASTLVTSSYEQYF; DNA: TGTGCCAGCACCCTGGTGACCAGCTCCTACGAGCAGTACTTC; V: TRBV25-1; D: NA; size: NA; J: TRBJ2-7; length: 14
CDR3: CASSYSYFGGTEAFF; DNA: TGTGCCAGCAGTTACTCGTACTTTGGGGGGACTGAAGCTTTCTTT; V: TRBV6-5; D: NA; size: NA; J: TRBJ1-1; length: 15
CDR3: CASSLGWAQASPLHF; DNA: TGTGCCAGCAGCTTGGGGTGGGCCCAGGCTTCACCCCTCCACTTT; V: TRBV5-4; D: NA; size: NA; J: TRBJ1-6; length: 15
CDR3: CASSNVWTEAFF; DNA: TGTGCCAGCAGTAACGTATGGACTGAAGCTTTCTTT; V: TRBV27; D: NA; size: NA; J: TRBJ1-1; length: 12
CDR3: CASRVGPGAEAFF; DNA: TGTGCCAGCAGAGTGGGACCGGGGGCTGAAGCTTTCTTT; V: TRBV27; D: NA; size: once; J: TRBJ1-1; length: 13
CDR3: CASSIGGREKLFF; DNA: TGTGCCAGTAGTATAGGCGGGCGGGAAAAACTGTTTTTT; V: TRBV19; D: NA; size: NA; J: TRBJ1-4; length: 13
CDR3: CASTRTGGGYGYTF; DNA: TGTGCCAGCACCCGGACAGGGGGTGGCTATGGCTACACCTTC; V: TRBV28; D: TRBD1; size: once; J: TRBJ1-2; length: 14
CDR3: CASSSNVWGANVLTF; DNA: TGTGCCAGCAGCTCGAACGTTTGGGGGGCCAACGTCCTGACTTTC; V: TRBV7-3; D: NA; size: NA; J: TRBJ2-6; length: 15
CDR3: CASSFRTVNSPLHF; DNA: TGTGCCAGCAGCTTTCGGACAGTTAATTCACCCCTCCACTTT; V: TRBV7-9; D: NA; size: NA; J: TRBJ1-6; length: 14
CDR3: CASSEDSTNYGYTF; DNA: TGTGCCAGCAGTGAGGACAGTACTAACTATGGCTACACCTTC; V: TRBV2; D: NA; size: NA; J: TRBJ1-2; length: 14
CDR3: CASSLGSWETANYGYTF; DNA: TGTGCCAGCAGCTTGGGATCCTGGGAGACAGCTAACTATGGCTACACCTTC; V: TRBV7-9; D: NA; size: NA; J: TRBJ1-2; length: 17
CDR3: CASSLSWDDRGYTF; DNA: TGTGCCAGCAGCTTAAGTTGGGACGATCGTGGCTACACCTTC; V: TRBV7-2; D: NA; size: few; J: TRBJ1-2; length: 14
CDR3: CASSQDRVYTEAFF; DNA: TGTGCCAGCTCACAGGACAGGGTTTACACTGAAGCTTTCTTT; V: TRBV18; D: TRBD1; size: NA; J: TRBJ1-1; length: 14
CDR3: CASSSGATEAFF; DNA: TGTGCCAGCAGTTCCGGGGCCACTGAAGCTTTCTTT; V: TRBV27; D: NA; size: NA; J: TRBJ1-1; length: 12
CDR3: CASTLAGAEQYF; DNA: TGTGCCAGCACCTTAGCCGGGGCCGAGCAGTACTTC; V: TRBV13; D: NA; size: few; J: TRBJ2-7; length: 12
CDR3: CASSQNRGRYEQYF; DNA: TGTGCCAGCAGCCAGAACAGGGGTCGCTACGAGCAGTACTTC; V: TRBV3-1/TRBV3-2; D: TRBD1; size: NA; J: TRBJ2-7; length: 14